The 31 T cell receptor beta chains below all came from one sample that was sequenced in a study of beta chain features in type 1 diabetes. Since all of the isolated RNA was reverse transcribed, expressed TCRB transcripts were what got sequenced. The protocol was immunoSEQ multiplex PCR, while the TCRdb copy is restricted to in-frame clones and leaves out a portion. The sample carries under 450,000 clones, approximately 13% recorded once. The sample comprised naive CD4+ T cells from blood. Receptor source: a man under 40 in good health.

The chain combines TRBV7-9 with TRBJ2-1; D is perhaps TRBD2 (6 bases). Germline V lookup: CDR1 SEHNR, CDR2 FQNEAQ (reference sequence). The V gene lost 5 bases and the J gene lost 7 bases, with 21 bases spanning the gap. The CDR3 has 16 amino acids. For the CDR3, the DNA is TGTGCCAGCAGCGGAGCCGGGACTTTTGAAGGGAATGAGCAGTTCTTC. Amino acids: CASSGAGTFEGNEQFF. The full variable domain, rest sourced from reference TRBV7-9 and TRBJ2-1, is DTGVSQNPRHKITKRGQNVTFRCDPISEHNRLYWYRQTLGQGPEFLTYFQNEAQLEKSRLLSDRFSAERPKGSFSTLEIQRTEQGDSAMYLCASSGAGTFEGNEQFFGPGTRLTVL.

For the CDR3, the DNA is TGTGCCAGCAGCCACGACAGGGAGTATGGCTACACCTTC. This sequence encodes CASSHDREYGYTF. The V gene is TRBV5-4, the J gene TRBJ1-2; 7 bases align to TRBD1. Germline V gene lookup returns CDR1 SGHNT and CDR2 YYREEE (reference sequence). Trimming removed 4 bases from V and 5 bases from J; junction bases left unmatched: 5. The CDR3 contains 13 residues.

There are many counts of this clone. This sequence joins TRBV9 and TRBJ2-7; no definite D call. The V gene's germline CDR1 is SGDLS and CDR2 YYNGEE. The CDR3 totals 11 residues. V lost 2 bases and J 9 bases, leaving 9 bases between the germline ends. The CDR3 DNA reads TGTGCCAGCAGCGTTTTAAGTAGGCAGTACGTC. This codes for CASSVLSRQYV.

The table lists this clone with many counts. This sequence joins TRBV2 and TRBJ2-1, with unresolved D. Trimming took 6 bases from V and 10 from J, leaving 16 bases between them. Germline values: CDR1 SNHLY, CDR2 FYNNEI. The CDR3 runs to 13 residues. CDR3 DNA: TGTGCCAGCAGCTTAGAGGCTAGGCACGAGCAGTTCTTC. This codes for CASSLEARHEQFF.

This chain uses TRBV7-9 with TRBJ2-6; 9 bases are shared with TRBD1. The ends lost 5 bases at V and 2 bases at J; junction bases unmatched: 10. Germline V gene lookup returns CDR1 SEHNR and CDR2 FQNEAQ (reference sequence). This CDR3 comprises 18 residues. The CDR3 loop reads CASSTWTGEKTGANVLTF. The DNA of the CDR3 is TGTGCCAGCAGCACATGGACAGGGGAAAAGACTGGGGCCAACGTCCTGACTTTC.

The gene calls are TRBV29-1 and TRBJ1-1; weak D call: TRBD1 (6 bases). The germline CDR1 and CDR2 sequences are SQVTM and ANQGSEA. This CDR3 region has 13 residues. V was shortened by 4 bases and J by 4 bases, with 13 bases between the two germline ends. CDR3 DNA: TGCAGCGTTGGTGACAGGTATGGCACTGAAGCTTTCTTT. Its protein product is CSVGDRYGTEAFF.

This rearrangement joins TRBV6-5 to TRBJ1-6; D possibly corresponds to TRBD1 (5 bases). V lost 0 bases and J lost 8, with 11 bases in between. The CDR3 has 15 amino acids. Germline V CDR1 and CDR2: MNHEY, SVGAGI. CDR3 loop: CASSYSARGHSPLHF. The CDR3 DNA sequence: TGTGCCAGCAGTTACTCGGCTAGGGGCCATTCACCCCTCCACTTT.

The rearrangement joins TRBV30 to TRBJ2-7, with unresolved D. CDR1 and CDR2 (germline): GTSNPN, SVGIG (reference sequence). CDR3 length: 12 residues. V was cut by 0 bases and J by 4 bases, with 7 bases left in between. CDR3 amino acids: CAWSVTGYEQYV. As DNA, the CDR3 is TGTGCCTGGAGTGTAACTGGGTACGAGCAGTACGTC.

The chain links TRBV6-5 to TRBJ2-1, with 8 bases that match TRBD2. The V gene's germline CDR1 is MNHEY and CDR2 SVGAGI. The CDR3 is 15 residues long. V lost 6 bases to trimming and J lost 0 bases; unmatched junction nucleotides: 4. CDR3 DNA: TGTGCCAGCAGACCGACTAGCGACTCCTACAATGAGCAGTTCTTC. Translating it yields CASRPTSDSYNEQFF.

This clone has a handful of counts. The chain couples TRBV4-3 to TRBJ2-3; D uncertain. In germline, CDR1 is LGHNA, CDR2 YSLEER. The V and J ends lost 3 bases and 1 base respectively, with 5 bases between them. The CDR3 is made up of 13 amino acids. The CDR3 loop is CASSQPGTDTQYF. The CDR3 DNA reads TGCGCCAGCAGCCAGCCGGGCACAGATACGCAGTATTTT.

The chain couples TRBV5-4 to TRBJ1-1; D uncertain. Trimming cost V 4 bases and J 4 bases, with 8 bases left between them. The germline V gene has CDR1 SGHNT and CDR2 YYREEE (reference sequence). The CDR3 extends over 12 amino acids. The CDR3 nucleotides are TGTGCCAGCAGCCGAGGCCGCACTGAAGCTTTCTTT. The encoded protein is CASSRGRTEAFF.

CDR3 protein: CASSFWQQETQYF. CDR3 DNA sequence: TGTGCCAGCAGTTTCTGGCAGCAAGAGACCCAGTACTTC. The rearrangement joins TRBV27 to TRBJ2-5, with D uncertain. V lost 3 bases, J lost 2 bases, and 7 bases lay in between. CDR3 length: 13 residues. The V gene's germline CDR1 is MNHEY and CDR2 SMNVEV (reference sequence).

J is TRBJ2-3 and V is TRBV29-1; D call uncertain. The CDR3 spans 12 residues. CDR1 SQVTM and CDR2 ANQGSEA come from the germline V gene. V was shortened by 5 bases and J by 0 bases, with 6 bases between the two germline ends. In DNA, the CDR3 is TGCAGCGTTCAGGATAGCACAGATACGCAGTATTTT. Its protein is CSVQDSTDTQYF.

There are a few counts of this clone. The chain employs TRBV5-1 and TRBJ2-1, with 9 bases lining up with TRBD1. J lost 4 bases, V lost 6 bases, and 8 bases had no gene match. The CDR3 is 15 residues long. CDR1 SGHRS and CDR2 YFSETQ come from the germline V gene. The CDR3 region is CASTLGQGGYNEQFF. The CDR3 region has the DNA TGCGCCAGCACCCTGGGACAGGGTGGTTACAATGAGCAGTTCTTC.

In the case of this clone: Other DNA sequences in this specimen translate into the identical CDR3. The rearrangement links TRBV7-9 to TRBJ2-1; D assignment may be TRBD1 or TRBD2 (5 bases each). The length of the CDR3 is 15 residues. Germline CDR1 is SEHNR and CDR2 is FQNEAQ (reference sequence). V gave up 2 bases and J gave up 4 bases, with 12 bases separating them. This chain's CDR3 is CASSLLRGPYNEQFF. The CDR3 DNA reads as TGTGCCAGCAGCTTATTACGGGGCCCTTACAATGAGCAGTTCTTC. The full variable domain, rest sourced from reference TRBV7-9 and TRBJ2-1, is DTGVSQNPRHKITKRGQNVTFRCDPISEHNRLYWYRQTLGQGPEFLTYFQNEAQLEKSRLLSDRFSAERPKGSFSTLEIQRTEQGDSAMYLCASSLLRGPYNEQFFGPGTRLTVL.

The rearrangement uses TRBV5-6 and TRBJ2-1; D possibly corresponds to TRBD1 (6 bases). Trimming removed 2 bases from V and 0 bases from J, with 9 bases in between. CDR1 is SGHDT, CDR2 YYEEEE, per germline. There are 15 residues in the CDR3. CDR3 region: CASSFRTASYNEQFF. In DNA form, the CDR3 reads TGTGCCAGCAGCTTCCGGACAGCCTCCTACAATGAGCAGTTCTTC.

In DNA, the CDR3 is TGTGCCACCAGCAGATATAGCGGGGGGGGCACAGATACGCAGTATTTT. Translated, it gives CATSRYSGGGTDTQYF. The chain recombines TRBV15 with TRBJ2-3, with 11 bases that match TRBD2. CDR1 is LNHNV and CDR2 is YYDKDF in the germline V gene (reference sequence). The V gene end was trimmed by 2 bases and the J gene end by 1 base; junction bases not matched to a gene: 2. This CDR3 is 16 amino acids long. Full variable domain (missing parts from reference TRBV15 and TRBJ2-3): DAMVIQNPRYQVTQFGKPVTLSCSQTLNHNVMYWYQQKSSQAPKLLFHYYDKDFNNEADTPDNFQSRRPNTSFCFLDIRSPGLGDTAMYLCATSRYSGGGTDTQYFGPGTRLTVL.

The chain combines TRBV27 with TRBJ2-3; D is ambiguous. V dropped 6 bases and J dropped 2 bases, with 9 bases sitting between them. The CDR3 extends over 13 amino acids. The germline V gene has CDR1 MNHEY and CDR2 SMNVEV (reference sequence). The CDR3 spells CASRIYPTDTQYF. CDR3 sequence (DNA): TGTGCCAGCAGAATCTATCCCACAGATACGCAGTATTTT.

This clone was counted only a few times. J is TRBJ2-4 and V is TRBV18, with D uncertain. Germline V gives CDR1 KGHSH, CDR2 LQKENI. Between the trimmed V and J ends, which lost 0 bases and 2 bases, there was a span of 8 bases. The CDR3 contains 15 residues. DNA for the CDR3: TGTGCCAGCTCACCACCCTCTAGGTCCAAAAACATTCAGTACTTC. Its protein is CASSPPSRSKNIQYF. Full variable domain (rest looked up from reference TRBV18 and TRBJ2-4): NAGVMQNPRHLVRRRGQEARLRCSPMKGHSHVYWYRQLPEEGLKFMVYLQKENIIDESGMPKERFSAEFPKEGPSILRIQQVVRGDSAAYFCASSPPSRSKNIQYFGAGTRLSVL.

CDR3 amino acids: CASSLVNNEQFF. The CDR3 DNA follows: TGTGCCAGCAGCTTAGTAAATAATGAGCAGTTCTTC. The chain recombines TRBV11-1 with TRBJ2-1; the D is unclear. CDR3 length equals 12 residues. Germline V gene data show CDR1 as SGHAT and CDR2 as FQDESV (reference sequence). Deletions cut 1 base from V and 7 bases from J, with 5 bases between.

This chain links TRBV2 with TRBJ2-1, with D perhaps given as TRBD1 or TRBD2 (5 bases each). This CDR3 spans 14 amino acids. V was trimmed by 2 bases and J by 6 bases, leaving 11 bases between them. Germline CDR1 SNHLY, CDR2 FYNNEI. CDR3 residues: CASSELGTINEQFF. The CDR3 DNA follows: TGTGCCAGCAGTGAATTGGGGACCATCAATGAGCAGTTCTTC. The complete variable domain, with remaining parts taken from reference TRBV2 and TRBJ2-1, reads EPEVTQTPSHQVTQMGQEVILRCVPISNHLYFYWYRQILGQKVEFLVSFYNNEISEKSEIFDDQFSVERPDGSNFTLKIRSTKLEDSAMYFCASSELGTINEQFFGPGTRLTVL.

This clone occurred a few times. The chain couples TRBV21-1 to TRBJ2-1; the DNA was not compared with TRBD2, the D call given in the table. TRBV21-1 is a known pseudogene. This CDR3 has 11 residues. The CDR3 region has the DNA TGTGCCAGCAGCGCCGGGAGTGAGCAGTTCTTC. This encodes CASSAGSEQFF.

The table lists this clone with a few counts. This chain uses TRBV9 with TRBJ2-5; 7 positions match TRBD1. Germline V gives CDR1 SGDLS, CDR2 YYNGEE. Unmatched junction bases numbered 7, after V lost 3 bases and J lost 2 bases. This CDR3 comprises 15 residues. The CDR3 nucleotides read TGTGCCAGCAGCGCTTACAGGGGACCTCAAGAGACCCAGTACTTC. It yields the protein CASSAYRGPQETQYF.

This clone was counted a few times. The chain links TRBV29-1 to TRBJ1-2, with 7 bases fitting TRBD1. V was pared by 5 bases and J by 0 bases, with 3 bases of the junction left unmatched. This CDR3 has 13 residues. Germline CDR1 and CDR2: SQVTM and ANQGSEA. The CDR3 protein is CSVSTGANYGYTF. CDR3 bases: TGCAGCGTTAGTACAGGGGCTAACTATGGCTACACCTTC.

This clone appeared a few times. V gene TRBV23-1 combines with J gene TRBJ2-5; TRBD1 matches 8 bases. TRBV23-1 is placed among ORFs of uncertain function. The J segment lost 4 bases and the V segment lost 4 bases, leaving 8 bases of the junction unmatched. The CDR3 loop spans 15 amino acids. The CDR3 DNA is TGCGCCAGCAGTCCCCGCAGGGGGCTAAGAGAGACCCAGTACTTC. Encoded protein: CASSPRRGLRETQYF.

V and J are TRBV28 and TRBJ1-5; 7 positions match TRBD1. CDR3 length equals 14 residues. V was pared by 6 bases and J by 5 bases, with 7 bases of the junction left unmatched. The germline V gene encodes CDR1 MDHEN and CDR2 SYDVKM. The DNA for the CDR3 is TGTGCCAGCAGGGACATACAGGGGTATCAGCCCCAGCATTTT. Protein product: CASRDIQGYQPQHF. Together with reference TRBV28 and TRBJ1-5, the CDR3 gives the full variable domain: DVKVTQSSRYLVKRTGEKVFLECVQDMDHENMFWYRQDPGLGLRLIYFSYDVKMKEKGDIPEGYSVSREKKERFSLILESASTNQTSMYLCASRDIQGYQPQHFGDGTRLSIL.

The CDR3: CASSLNGIQETQYF. The CDR3 DNA reads as TGTGCCAGCAGCTTAAACGGGATCCAAGAGACCCAGTACTTC. The chain recombines TRBV7-3 with TRBJ2-5; tentative D call: TRBD2 (5 bases). Germline CDR1 SGHTA, CDR2 FQGTGA. The CDR3 has 14 residues. Trimming removed 1 base from V and 1 base from J, with 7 bases in between. The entire variable domain, with the rest obtained from reference TRBV7-3 and TRBJ2-5, is as follows: GAGVSQTPSNKVTEKGKYVELRCDPISGHTALYWYRQSLGQGPEFLIYFQGTGAADDSGLPNDRFFAVRPEGSVSTLKIQRTERGDSAVYLCASSLNGIQETQYFGPGTRLLVL.

The V call is TRBV29-1, the J call TRBJ2-1; TRBD2 matches 11 bases. The CDR3 contains 16 residues. Trimming cost V 2 bases and J 3 bases; bases outside gene matches: 6. Germline loops: CDR1 SQVTM, CDR2 ANQGSEA. This chain's CDR3 is CSVETSGSGGYNEQFF. As DNA, the CDR3 is TGCAGCGTTGAAACTAGCGGGAGTGGGGGCTACAATGAGCAGTTCTTC.

The rearrangement uses TRBV7-2 and TRBJ2-7, with D uncertain. The CDR3 contains 12 residues. Germline V gene lookup returns CDR1 SGHTA and CDR2 FQGNSA. V dropped 4 bases and J dropped 6 bases, with 10 bases sitting between them. This CDR3 reads CASSSRNVEQYV. CDR3 bases: TGTGCCAGCAGCTCACGCAACGTCGAGCAGTACGTC.

There are a few counts of this clone. The rearrangement uses TRBV18 and TRBJ2-5; no definite D call. Germline assignment: CDR1 KGHSH and CDR2 LQKENI. The CDR3 covers 12 residues. V lost 1 base, J lost 5 bases, and 5 bases lay in between. The CDR3 loop is CASSPQDETQYF. CDR3 DNA sequence: TGTGCCAGCTCACCACAGGATGAGACCCAGTACTTC.

The CDR3 coding sequence is TGTGCCTGGTCACAGGGTGGTAACACCGGGGAGCTGTTTTTT. Translating gives CAWSQGGNTGELFF. V usage is TRBV30 and J usage is TRBJ2-2; D is perhaps TRBD1 (6 bases). V was cut by 5 bases and J by 2 bases, with 12 bases left in between. CDR1 is GTSNPN and CDR2 is SVGIG in the germline V gene (reference sequence). The CDR3 covers 14 residues. Looking up the rest from reference TRBV30 and TRBJ2-2 gives the full variable domain: SQTIHQWPATLVQPVGSPLSLECTVEGTSNPNLYWYRQAAGRGLQLLFYSVGIGQISSEVPQNLSASRPQDRQFILSSKKLLLSDSGFYLCAWSQGGNTGELFFGEGSRLTVL.